A selection of T cell receptor beta chains follows, all from one sample in a study of sequential checkpoint blockade in melanoma. Assay used: immunoSEQ multiplex PCR; TCRdb lists only in-frame clones, some missing. Of about 12,000 clones listed, 70% to 85% are singletons. Here the sequenced sample was CD8+ T cells sorted from blood (inferred from file names), taken from a patient given nivolumab and ipilimumab in sequence. The receptors shown here come from a human donor with melanoma. Each CDR3 is given without its conserved first and last residue. Each record gives: V gene, J gene, D gene, CDR3 protein. The D gene is left open where the match is weak.

v_gene: TRBV29-1; j_gene: TRBJ2-1; d_gene: -; CDR3aa: SVEDSYNEQF
v_gene: TRBV5-5; j_gene: TRBJ1-2; d_gene: -; CDR3aa: ASSPNAGDYGYT
v_gene: TRBV6-1; j_gene: TRBJ1-1; d_gene: -; CDR3aa: ASSEGQIPAEAF
v_gene: TRBV6-1; j_gene: TRBJ1-1; d_gene: TRBD1; CDR3aa: ASSAETGAPTEAF
v_gene: TRBV4-1; j_gene: TRBJ2-1; d_gene: -; CDR3aa: ASSPGASAYNEQF
v_gene: TRBV27; j_gene: TRBJ2-1; d_gene: TRBD2; CDR3aa: ASSLGLESYNEQF
v_gene: TRBV11-2; j_gene: TRBJ1-2; d_gene: TRBD1; CDR3aa: ASSMTGAGYT
v_gene: TRBV10-3; j_gene: TRBJ1-1; d_gene: TRBD1; CDR3aa: AISEPGQGGTEAF
v_gene: TRBV11-2; j_gene: TRBJ1-6; d_gene: -; CDR3aa: ASSEEGHSNSPLH
v_gene: TRBV6-5; j_gene: TRBJ1-4; d_gene: TRBD1; CDR3aa: ASTIRTGWEKLF
v_gene: TRBV5-1; j_gene: TRBJ1-1; d_gene: TRBD1; CDR3aa: ASSSRGLNTEAF
v_gene: TRBV5-4; j_gene: TRBJ2-2; d_gene: -; CDR3aa: ASSSASAGELF
v_gene: TRBV10-2; j_gene: TRBJ2-7; d_gene: TRBD2; CDR3aa: ASALAGMGSYEQY
v_gene: TRBV5-6; j_gene: TRBJ2-7; d_gene: TRBD1; CDR3aa: ASSLTGGDYEQY
v_gene: TRBV27; j_gene: TRBJ1-1; d_gene: TRBD1; CDR3aa: ATKPAGQAHEAF
v_gene: TRBV4-1; j_gene: TRBJ1-2; d_gene: -; CDR3aa: ASSQEETGSFLMGYT
v_gene: TRBV28; j_gene: TRBJ2-3; d_gene: TRBD2; CDR3aa: ASTPGPTSREY
v_gene: TRBV27; j_gene: TRBJ2-7; d_gene: TRBD1; CDR3aa: ASSPAGTALLYEQY
v_gene: TRBV2; j_gene: TRBJ2-5; d_gene: -; CDR3aa: ASGGLAEPQETQY
v_gene: TRBV27; j_gene: TRBJ2-7; d_gene: TRBD1; CDR3aa: ASSQGAEEQY
v_gene: TRBV10-1; j_gene: TRBJ2-1; d_gene: TRBD1; CDR3aa: ASSEALGQVGGEQF
v_gene: TRBV27; j_gene: TRBJ2-5; d_gene: -; CDR3aa: ASSFGGVKETQY
v_gene: TRBV18; j_gene: TRBJ2-3; d_gene: TRBD2; CDR3aa: ASSPGGRGVSTDTQY
v_gene: TRBV2; j_gene: TRBJ2-3; d_gene: TRBD2; CDR3aa: ASRKRELAGVPDTQY
v_gene: TRBV7-9; j_gene: -; d_gene: -; CDR3aa: ASSPPGEHYEQY
v_gene: TRBV19; j_gene: TRBJ1-1; d_gene: -; CDR3aa: ASTEVSNTEAF
v_gene: TRBV19; j_gene: TRBJ2-1; d_gene: -; CDR3aa: ASSILDYNEQF
v_gene: TRBV5-1; j_gene: TRBJ2-1; d_gene: TRBD2; CDR3aa: ASSTASGFSYNEQF
v_gene: TRBV5-4; j_gene: TRBJ2-5; d_gene: -; CDR3aa: ASSLEMEETQY
v_gene: TRBV6-1; j_gene: TRBJ2-7; d_gene: -; CDR3aa: ASSEEIRYGAYEQY
v_gene: TRBV7-2; j_gene: TRBJ2-1; d_gene: TRBD1; CDR3aa: ASSSAGGGHNEQF
v_gene: TRBV6-5; j_gene: TRBJ1-1; d_gene: -; CDR3aa: ASSFRGEGTEAF
v_gene: TRBV5-5; j_gene: TRBJ1-5; d_gene: -; CDR3aa: ASSLTDAGPYNQPQH
v_gene: TRBV5-8; j_gene: TRBJ2-7; d_gene: TRBD1; CDR3aa: ASSGTGGLEQY
v_gene: TRBV5-1; j_gene: TRBJ2-1; d_gene: -; CDR3aa: ASSLTDSAYNEQF
v_gene: TRBV7-6; j_gene: TRBJ1-1; d_gene: -; CDR3aa: ASSGQTVDTEAF
v_gene: TRBV7-9; j_gene: TRBJ2-1; d_gene: -; CDR3aa: ASSPQGSNEQF
v_gene: TRBV5-6; j_gene: TRBJ1-2; d_gene: TRBD1; CDR3aa: ASSLDRGLYGYT
v_gene: TRBV21-1; j_gene: TRBJ2-7; d_gene: -; CDR3aa: ASSGFLGANEQY
v_gene: TRBV6-1; j_gene: TRBJ2-1; d_gene: TRBD1; CDR3aa: ASSATGSGQVHEQF
v_gene: TRBV11-2; j_gene: TRBJ1-1; d_gene: -; CDR3aa: ASSLDWRLGTEAF
v_gene: TRBV7-6; j_gene: TRBJ2-5; d_gene: -; CDR3aa: ASSQIESGETQY
v_gene: TRBV5-1; j_gene: TRBJ1-1; d_gene: TRBD1; CDR3aa: ASSLARGSTEAF
v_gene: TRBV5-6; j_gene: TRBJ2-1; d_gene: -; CDR3aa: ASSLGPGLSYEQF
v_gene: TRBV6-5; j_gene: -; d_gene: -; CDR3aa: ASSRGMVHEQY
v_gene: TRBV27; j_gene: TRBJ2-7; d_gene: -; CDR3aa: ASSFLNEQY
v_gene: TRBV4-2; j_gene: TRBJ2-3; d_gene: TRBD1; CDR3aa: ASSQDPGYTGVADTQY
v_gene: TRBV2; j_gene: TRBJ2-7; d_gene: TRBD1; CDR3aa: ASVGQGIDEQY
v_gene: TRBV7-2; j_gene: TRBJ2-1; d_gene: -; CDR3aa: ASSLPGPPYNEQF
v_gene: TRBV7-9; j_gene: TRBJ2-7; d_gene: TRBD2; CDR3aa: ASSQSGGIAYEQY
v_gene: TRBV14; j_gene: TRBJ2-7; d_gene: TRBD1; CDR3aa: ASSPTIGTGAYEQY
v_gene: TRBV13; j_gene: TRBJ2-7; d_gene: TRBD1; CDR3aa: ASSLGQASSYEQY
v_gene: TRBV11-3; j_gene: TRBJ2-1; d_gene: TRBD2; CDR3aa: ASSRGDEQF